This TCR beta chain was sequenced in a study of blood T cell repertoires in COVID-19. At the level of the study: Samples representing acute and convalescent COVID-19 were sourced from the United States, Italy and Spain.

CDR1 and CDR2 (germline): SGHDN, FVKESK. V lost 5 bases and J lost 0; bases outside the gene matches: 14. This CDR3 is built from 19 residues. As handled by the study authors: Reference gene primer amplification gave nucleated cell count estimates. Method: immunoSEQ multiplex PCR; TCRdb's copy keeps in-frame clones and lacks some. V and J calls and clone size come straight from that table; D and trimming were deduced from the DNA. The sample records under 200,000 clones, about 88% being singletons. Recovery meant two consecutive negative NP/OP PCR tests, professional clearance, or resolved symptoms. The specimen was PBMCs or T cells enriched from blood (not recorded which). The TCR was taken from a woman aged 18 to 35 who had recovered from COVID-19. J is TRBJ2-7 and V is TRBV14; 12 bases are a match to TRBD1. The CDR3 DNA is TGTGCCAGCAGCAAGTTATCCGGGACAGGGGGCCCCGGCTCCTACGAGCAGTACTTC. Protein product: CASSKLSGTGGPGSYEQYF.